This T cell receptor (beta chain) was captured in a study of T cells after posttransplantation cyclophosphamide (dated by TCRdb to the mid-2010s). Concerning the study at large: The study tracked T cell repertoire reconstitution by TRB sequencing after myeloablative bone marrow transplantation using posttransplantation cyclophosphamide as GVHD prophylaxis. Samples from 30 to 35 PTCy-treated patients, along with samples from 15 to 20 of their related bone marrow donors, underwent antigen receptor sequencing. TRB sequencing was performed on blood from all 35 or so PTCy patients with 1-year posttransplant specimens. TRB sequencing was also done on up to 3 additional blood samples from 2 to 5.2 years after transplant in 3 patients, and on pretransplant blood from several patients. Because TRA and TRB clonality correlated tightly in 10 or so samples, later TCR analyses were limited to TRB. Public TRB sequences were checked against a database of over 3,000 sequences associated with responses to pathogens, tumor antigens, self-antigens and alloantigens.

The full study reports these points: Across 40 to 55 patients, TRB clonality was highly associated with recipient CMV seropositivity and CMV reactivation, and diversity in PTCy patients was similar to diversity in CNI/methotrexate controls. Donor-recipient similarity was low at 1-2 months but rose over the first year, and later blood repertoires were often dominated by donor CD8+ memory clones. The TRB repertoires of T cells infiltrating skin or GI tract showed only limited overlap with the TRB repertoires of T cells in blood.

Related bone marrow donors provided peripheral blood samples on the day of marrow donation. Peripheral blood and bone marrow mononuclear cells were isolated by Ficoll-Hypaque density centrifugation and were cryopreserved. Trimming removed 1 base from V and 4 bases from J, leaving 8 bases between the germline ends. Including the terminal cysteine and phenylalanine, the CDR3 comprises 14 residues. The sequence is cut down to CDR3 DNA, 42 bases in frame from base 1. Sequences LNHDA (CDR1) and SQIVND (CDR2) are obtained from the germline V gene (reference sequence). Many counts were recorded for this clone. Which antigen it targets is not known. Base qualities are not recorded, but no much larger clone differs from it by a single base. TRB sequencing used genomic DNA with the immunoSEQ assay at survey resolution or the hsTCRB kit. In the paper's pipeline: Initial read processing used immunoSEQ software, and repertoire analyses used the LymphoSeq R package. For each TRB dataset, clonality was calculated as 1 minus normalized Shannon entropy, and the Gini coefficient was computed as well. Phenotypes of unsorted samples were inferred by mapping TRB sequences from sorted subsets of the recipient or donor onto the same recipient's unsorted samples. TCRdb holds this immuneACCESS table with in-frame rearrangements only. Some clones are missing; in checked studies, unresolved V genes explain under half, and the rest has no known cause. The V and J calls and clone size come from that table; D and trimming were worked out from the DNA. For this sample, around 34,000 clones appear and none is a singleton. Around 2.5% of the sample comes from the top ten.

Sequencing input: PBMCs. The V and J segments used are TRBV19 and TRBJ2-1; the best D guess is TRBD2, with 6 bases matching. This receptor was taken from a man aged 45 to 65 in good health, CMV-negative, and a related stem cell transplant donor. In nucleotides, the sequence is TGTGCCAGTAGTATAGGTGGAGGGTACAATGAGCAGTTCTTC. This is translated as CASSIGGGYNEQFF.